A selection of T cell receptor beta chains follows, all from one sample in a study of regulatory dendritic cells for organ transplantation. Here immunoSEQ multiplex PCR was the method, and the copy in TCRdb shows in-frame clones only, minus some. This table holds 10,000 to 15,000 clones, about 90% found once. These receptors have no known antigen. Sequencing was done on a sample of naive CD8+ T cells from blood cultured with regulatory dendritic cells. The receptor source for this set is a human donor in good health. The conserved cysteine and the conserved F or W are not part of the CDR3 here. Each record gives: CDR3 protein, J gene, V gene.

ASSRIAGLETQY,TRBJ2-5,TRBV4-3
ASSMRGGQFYEQY,TRBJ2-7,TRBV19
ASRQTLGGVNIQY,TRBJ2-4,TRBV5-1
ASGSDVNYGYT,TRBJ1-2,TRBV5-6
ASSLVGPDTQY,TRBJ2-3,TRBV7-8
ASSPTVMNTEAF,TRBJ1-1,TRBV19
ASSSARDYYEQY,TRBJ2-7,TRBV7-2
ASSNPGEDEKLF,TRBJ1-4,TRBV5-1
ASSYSGTAQETQY,TRBJ2-5,TRBV6-5
ASSVDRQPDFYGYT,TRBJ1-2,TRBV9
AASSGTSRYNEQF,TRBJ2-1,TRBV6-9
ASSQGYVSGGGAPWNEQF,TRBJ2-1,TRBV4-1
ASSLDRDGYT,TRBJ1-2,TRBV19
ASRTEEQLATQY,TRBJ2-3,TRBV6-6
ASSLLMGPISSGNTIY,TRBJ1-3,TRBV28